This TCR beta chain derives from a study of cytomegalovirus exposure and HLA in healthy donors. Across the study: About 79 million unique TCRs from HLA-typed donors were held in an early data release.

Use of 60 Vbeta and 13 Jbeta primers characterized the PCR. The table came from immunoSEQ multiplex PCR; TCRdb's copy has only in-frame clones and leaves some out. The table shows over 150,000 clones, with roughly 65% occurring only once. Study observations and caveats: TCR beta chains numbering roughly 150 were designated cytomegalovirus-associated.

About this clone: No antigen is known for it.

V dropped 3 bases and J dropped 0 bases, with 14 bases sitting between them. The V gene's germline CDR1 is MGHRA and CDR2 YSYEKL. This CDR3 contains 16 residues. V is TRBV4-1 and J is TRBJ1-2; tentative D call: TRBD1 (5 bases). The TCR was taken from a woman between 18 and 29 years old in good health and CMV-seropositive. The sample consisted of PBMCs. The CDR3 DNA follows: TGCGCCAGCAGCCAGGTGGCGGGGCAGTCTAACTATGGCTACACCTTC. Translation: CASSQVAGQSNYGYTF.